This note documents a single TCR beta chain sequence. This sample was taken from a study of blood T cells in healthy people across ages. Sample-barcoded 5' priming and a J-beta primer mix drove a second PCR of about 6 to 12 cycles. One entry per CDR3 protein results from TCRdb running MiXCR on the 5' RACE reads. This table has around 780,000 distinct CDR3 sequences, roughly 25% appearing once. The V and J ends lost 6 bases and 11 bases, in that order; junction bases with no gene match: 7. CDR3 length: 13 residues. Germline V gene lookup returns CDR1 SEHNR and CDR2 FQNEAQ (reference sequence). This same sample was also part of a study on T cells of mothers and their children.

The chain couples TRBV7-9 to TRBJ2-3, with 11 bases fitting TRBD2. This TCR came from a boy aged 10-17 years in good health. The specimen was blood. CDR3 in DNA: TGTGCCAGCAGTTCTAGCGGGGGGCCTAGGCAGTATTTT. It codes for CASSSSGGPRQYF.